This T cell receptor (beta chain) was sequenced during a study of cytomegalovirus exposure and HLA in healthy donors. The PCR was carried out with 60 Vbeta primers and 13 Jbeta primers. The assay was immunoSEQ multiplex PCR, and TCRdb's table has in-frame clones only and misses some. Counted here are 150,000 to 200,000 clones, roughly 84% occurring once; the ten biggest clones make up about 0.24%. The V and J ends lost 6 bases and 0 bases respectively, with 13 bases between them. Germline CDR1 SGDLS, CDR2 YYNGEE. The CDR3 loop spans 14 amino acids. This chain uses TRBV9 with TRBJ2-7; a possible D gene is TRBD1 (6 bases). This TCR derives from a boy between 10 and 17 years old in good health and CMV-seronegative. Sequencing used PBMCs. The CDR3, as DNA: TGTGCCAGCACGCAGGGGCCGCTCTCCTACGAGCAGTACTTC. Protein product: CASTQGPLSYEQYF.